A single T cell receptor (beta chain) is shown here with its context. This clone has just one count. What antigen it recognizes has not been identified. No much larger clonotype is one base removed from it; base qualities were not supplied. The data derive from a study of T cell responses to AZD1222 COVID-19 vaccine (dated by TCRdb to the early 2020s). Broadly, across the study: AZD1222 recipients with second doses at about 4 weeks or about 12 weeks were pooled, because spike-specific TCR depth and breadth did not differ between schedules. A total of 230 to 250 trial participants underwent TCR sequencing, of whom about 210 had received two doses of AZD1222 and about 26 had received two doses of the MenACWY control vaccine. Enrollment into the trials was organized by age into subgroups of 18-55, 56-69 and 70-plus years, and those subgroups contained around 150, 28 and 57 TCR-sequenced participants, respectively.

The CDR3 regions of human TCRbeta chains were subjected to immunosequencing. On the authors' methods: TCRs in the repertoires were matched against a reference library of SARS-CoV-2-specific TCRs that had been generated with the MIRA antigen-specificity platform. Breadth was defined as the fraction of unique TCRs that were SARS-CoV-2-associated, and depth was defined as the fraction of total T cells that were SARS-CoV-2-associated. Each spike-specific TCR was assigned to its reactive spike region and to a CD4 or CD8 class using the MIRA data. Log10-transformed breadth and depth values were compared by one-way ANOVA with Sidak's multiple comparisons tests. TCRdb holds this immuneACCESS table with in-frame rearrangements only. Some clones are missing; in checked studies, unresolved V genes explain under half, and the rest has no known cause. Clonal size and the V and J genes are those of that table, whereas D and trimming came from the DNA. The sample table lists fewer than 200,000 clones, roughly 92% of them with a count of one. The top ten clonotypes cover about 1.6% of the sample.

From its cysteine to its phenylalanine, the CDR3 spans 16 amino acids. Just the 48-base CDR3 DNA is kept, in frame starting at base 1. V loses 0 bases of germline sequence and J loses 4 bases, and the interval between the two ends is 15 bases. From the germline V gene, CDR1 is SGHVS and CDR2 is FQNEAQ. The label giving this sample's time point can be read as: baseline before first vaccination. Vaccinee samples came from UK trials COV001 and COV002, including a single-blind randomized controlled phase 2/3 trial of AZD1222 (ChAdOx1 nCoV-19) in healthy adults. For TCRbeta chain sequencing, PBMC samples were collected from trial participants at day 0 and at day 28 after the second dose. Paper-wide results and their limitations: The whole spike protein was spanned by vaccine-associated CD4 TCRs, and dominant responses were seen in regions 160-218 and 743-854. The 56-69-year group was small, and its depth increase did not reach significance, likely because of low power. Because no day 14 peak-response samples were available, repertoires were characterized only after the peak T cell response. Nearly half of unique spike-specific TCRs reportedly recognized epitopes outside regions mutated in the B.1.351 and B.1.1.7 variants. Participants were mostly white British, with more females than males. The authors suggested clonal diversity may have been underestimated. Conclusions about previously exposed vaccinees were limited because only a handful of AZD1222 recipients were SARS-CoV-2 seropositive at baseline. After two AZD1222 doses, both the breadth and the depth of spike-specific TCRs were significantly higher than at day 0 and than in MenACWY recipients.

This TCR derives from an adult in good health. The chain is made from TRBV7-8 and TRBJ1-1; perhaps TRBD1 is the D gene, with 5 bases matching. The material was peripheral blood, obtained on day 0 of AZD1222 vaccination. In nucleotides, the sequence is TGTGCCAGCAGCTTAGCGCGGATAGGGGTGGTCACTGAAGCTTTCTTT. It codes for CASSLARIGVVTEAFF.